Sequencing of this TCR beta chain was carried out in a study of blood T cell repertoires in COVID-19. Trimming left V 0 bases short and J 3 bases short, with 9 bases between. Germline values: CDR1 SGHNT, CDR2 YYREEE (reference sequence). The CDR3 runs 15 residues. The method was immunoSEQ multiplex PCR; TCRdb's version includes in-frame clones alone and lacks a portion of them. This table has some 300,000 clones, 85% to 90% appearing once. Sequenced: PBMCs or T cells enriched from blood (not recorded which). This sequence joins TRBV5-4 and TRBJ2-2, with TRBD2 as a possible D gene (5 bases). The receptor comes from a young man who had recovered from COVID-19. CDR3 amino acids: CASSLGGYDTGELFF. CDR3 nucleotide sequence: TGTGCCAGCAGCTTGGGCGGGTATGACACCGGGGAGCTGTTTTTT.